The next 25 T cell receptor beta chains were all read from a single sample in a study of molecular identifiers for immune sequencing clone quantification. In TCRdb, the PCR reads were re-called with MiXCR into one record per CDR3 protein. The table records about 640,000 distinct CDR3 sequences, about 20% of them present only once. Sequencing was carried out using naive CD8+ T cells from blood, with Jurkat cell RNA spiked in. As to subset: FACS-sorted CD8+CD4-CCR7+CD45RA+ naive T cells. These receptors originate from a human donor in good health. Some libraries in this study had Jurkat cell RNA spiked in.

This clonotype was detected only a few times. The chain joins TRBV6-5 to TRBJ2-2; the D gene could be TRBD1 or TRBD2 (6 bases each). Germline V gene sequence: CDR1 MNHEY, CDR2 SVGAGI. The V end lost 4 bases, the J end lost 7 bases, and 10 bases lay between the germline ends. The CDR3 has 13 amino acids. The CDR3 DNA reads TGTGCCAGCAGTTTCAGGGGAGGCGGGGAGCTGTTTTTT. It translates to CASSFRGGGELFF.

This clonotype was found many times. The J gene is TRBJ2-5, the V gene TRBV9; D is ambiguous. Germline V gene data show CDR1 as SGDLS and CDR2 as YYNGEE. V lost 0 bases to trimming and J lost 2 bases, with 8 bases between them. CDR3 length: 14 residues. The CDR3 here is CASSVGELQETQYF. DNA of the CDR3: TGTGCCAGCAGCGTAGGGGAACTTCAAGAGACCCAGTACTTC.

The chain recombines TRBV7-9 with TRBJ2-7; tentatively, D is TRBD2 (6 bases). The V and J ends lost 5 bases and 5 bases respectively, with 19 bases between them. CDR1 is SEHNR and CDR2 is FQNEAQ in the germline V gene (reference sequence). This CDR3 comprises 15 residues. CDR3 region: CASSPSSARVDEQYF. The CDR3 DNA follows: TGTGCCAGCAGCCCCTCTAGCGCAAGGGTGGACGAGCAGTACTTC.

As to this clonotype: A much larger clone lies a single base off, so this may be a read error. This rearrangement joins TRBV29-1 to TRBJ2-2; no firm D call. CDR3 size: 15 residues. CDR1 and CDR2 (germline): SQVTM, ANQGSEA. The V and J ends lost 4 bases and 0 bases respectively, with 12 bases between them. This CDR3 is CSVVSRTPNTGELFF. The CDR3 DNA follows: TGCAGCGTTGTAAGCAGAACGCCGAACACCGGGGAGCTGTTTTTT.

This clonotype turned up a few times. The chain has TRBV7-9 and TRBJ1-2; TRBD1 might be the D (5 bases). The V and J ends lost 1 base and 5 bases respectively, with 14 bases between them. The CDR3 has 15 amino acids. Germline assignment: CDR1 SEHNR and CDR2 FQNEAQ (reference sequence). Written as DNA, the CDR3 is TGTGCCAGCAGCTTAGACCAACGACAGAGATATGGCTACACCTTC. It encodes CASSLDQRQRYGYTF.

This clonotype was seen once. This chain joins TRBV27 and TRBJ2-3; possibly TRBD2 for D (7 bases). Trimming took off 4 bases at V and 0 bases at J, with 11 bases between the two ends. Germline-derived CDR1 and CDR2 are MNHEY and SMNVEV (reference sequence). The CDR3 length is 15 residues. This chain's CDR3 is CASSWGGQSTDTQYF. The DNA for the CDR3 is TGTGCCAGCAGTTGGGGGGGCCAAAGCACAGATACGCAGTATTTT.

This clonotype was seen repeatedly, ten times or more. The CDR3 is CASAPGTEAFF. The CDR3 DNA sequence: TGTGCCAGCGCTCCGGGTACTGAAGCTTTCTTT. The rearrangement links TRBV12-3 or TRBV12-4 to TRBJ1-1; D gene uncertain. This CDR3 has 11 residues. The V end lost 8 bases, the J end lost 5 bases, and 9 bases lay between the germline ends.

This clonotype was observed a few times. This chain joins TRBV19 and TRBJ2-2, with D maybe TRBD1 (5 bases). CDR1 and CDR2 from the germline V gene are LNHDA and SQIVND (reference sequence). V was trimmed by 9 bases and J by 1 base, leaving 12 bases between them. There are 14 residues in the CDR3. CDR3 region: CASNPGQNTGELFF. Here the CDR3 DNA reads TGTGCCAGCAATCCCGGACAGAACACCGGGGAGCTGTTTTTT.

The chain uses TRBV30 and TRBJ2-6; D possibly uses TRBD1 or TRBD2 (5 bases each). Germline CDR1 reads GTSNPN; CDR2 reads SVGIG (reference sequence). The V end lost 2 bases, the J end lost 1 base, and 6 bases lay between the germline ends. The CDR3 runs 14 residues. CDR3 amino acids: CAWSWGSGANVLTF. CDR3 coding DNA: TGTGCCTGGAGTTGGGGGTCTGGGGCCAACGTCCTGACTTTC.

A word on this clonotype: A read error is possible here, since a much larger clone lies one base away. The chain links TRBV13 to TRBJ2-3, with D possibly being TRBD1 (5 bases). The better agreement between TRBJ1-5 and the DNA end casts doubt on the J call. Germline V gene data show CDR1 as PRHDT and CDR2 as FYEKMQ (reference sequence). The CDR3 covers 18 residues. This CDR3 is CASSLVPGVPLSTDTQHF. In DNA, the CDR3 is TGTGCCAGCAGCTTAGTACCGGGGGTCCCCCTTAGCACAGATACGCAGCATTTT.

This clonotype was recorded at least ten times. V and J are TRBV19 and TRBJ2-1; D is perhaps TRBD2 (5 bases). Germline V CDR1 and CDR2: LNHDA, SQIVND (reference sequence). Trimming shortened V by 6 bases and J by 7 bases, and 19 bases separated the two germline ends. The CDR3 extends over 15 amino acids. The CDR3 nucleotides are TGTGCCAGTAGGAACCTTGACTTGGGGAGAAATGAGCAGTTCTTC. This encodes CASRNLDLGRNEQFF.

V is TRBV7-6 and J is TRBJ2-1; 9 bases are shared with TRBD2. The V segment lost 0 bases and the J segment 0 bases; nucleotides outside the gene matches: 6. Germline V gives CDR1 SGHVS, CDR2 FNYEAQ. CDR3 length: 18 amino acids. CDR3 residues: CASSLAPSGARSYNEQFF. The CDR3 nucleotides read TGTGCCAGCAGCTTAGCACCTAGCGGGGCGCGCTCCTACAATGAGCAGTTCTTC.

Ten or more counts support this clonotype. V gene TRBV6-5 combines with J gene TRBJ2-6; TRBD1 aligns across 8 bases. The CDR3 extends over 17 amino acids. V gave up 6 bases and J gave up 0 bases; unmatched junction bases: 7. Germline lookup yields CDR1 MNHEY and CDR2 SVGAGI. The CDR3 nucleotides are TGTGCCAGCAGCCGTAGACAGGGGTACTCTGGGGCCAACGTCCTGACTTTC. Amino acid sequence: CASSRRQGYSGANVLTF.

The rearrangement joins TRBV7-9 to TRBJ2-1; D gene ambiguous. This CDR3 comprises 16 residues. The ends were cut back, 1 base at V and 6 bases at J, with 16 bases in the middle. The V gene's germline CDR1 is SEHNR and CDR2 FQNEAQ (reference sequence). CDR3 sequence (DNA): TGTGCCAGCAGCTTAGGGGCAGGTGGGTTTTCCAATGAGCAGTTCTTC. Its translation: CASSLGAGGFSNEQFF.

The gene calls are TRBV20-1 and TRBJ1-1; 7 bases line up with TRBD1. Losses at the gene ends were 3 bases for V and 5 bases for J; bases not matched to a gene: 6. Germline assignment: CDR1 DFQATT and CDR2 SNEGSKA (reference sequence). The CDR3 has 13 amino acids. CDR3 DNA sequence: TGCAGTGCTAGTTGGAGGGGGCGGACTGAAGCTTTCTTT. It specifies CSASWRGRTEAFF.

Worth noting for this clonotype: A much larger clone is a single base away; this may be a read error. The chain recombines TRBV6-5 with TRBJ2-7; 7 bases map to TRBD2. Trimming cost V 0 bases and J 2 bases; bases outside gene matches: 4. Per the germline V gene, CDR1 is MNHEY and CDR2 is SVGAGI. CDR3 size: 15 residues. In nucleotides, the CDR3 is TGTGCCAGCAGTTACTCGGGACTAACCACCTACGAGCAGTACTTC. Encoded protein: CASSYSGLTTYEQYF.

Comment on this clonotype: A much larger clone lies one base from this, so it may be a read error. The rearrangement joins TRBV27 to TRBJ1-4; 8 bases fit TRBD1. CDR3 length equals 14 residues. CDR1 and CDR2 from the germline V gene are MNHEY and SMNVEV (reference sequence). This CDR3 is CASSAGQGQENLFF. CDR3 bases: TGTGCCAGCAGTGCCGGACAGGGACAGGAAAACCTGTTTTTT.

Many counts were recorded for this clonotype. The chain joins TRBV10-2 to TRBJ2-7, with TRBD2 matching 8 bases. V was clipped by 6 bases and J by 2 bases; unmatched bases: 6. The CDR3 totals 14 residues. CDR1 WSHSY and CDR2 SAAADI come from the germline V gene. The CDR3 spells CASRQRGTAYEQYF. The CDR3 DNA reads TGCGCCAGCAGACAGCGGGGGACGGCCTACGAGCAGTACTTC.

Remarks on this clonotype: A single base separates this from a much larger clone, so it may be a read error. Written as DNA, the CDR3 is TGCGCCAGCAGTGATGGCGGGGGGGCATCAGATGCGCAGTATTTT. Encoded protein: CASSDGGGASDAQYF. The V call is TRBV10-2, the J call TRBJ2-3; 9 bases align to TRBD2. CDR1 is WSHSY, CDR2 SAAADI, per germline. The CDR3 covers 15 residues.

In its sample, this clonotype was seen a few times. A much more abundant neighbour one base away suggests this may be a read error. The CDR3 sequence: CASSFRGGEAFF. Written as DNA, the CDR3 is TGTGCCAGCAGTTTCAGGGGGGGTGAAGCTTTCTTT. This chain joins TRBV28 and TRBJ1-1, with 7 bases matching TRBD1. The germline gives CDR1 MDHEN, CDR2 SYDVKM. After removal of 3 bases from V and 7 bases from J, the junction contained 2 bases not matched to a gene. The CDR3 has 12 amino acids.

With respect to this clonotype: A much larger clone lies a single base off, so this may be a read error. J is TRBJ2-7 and V is TRBV5-1, with D unresolved. V was trimmed by 0 bases and J by 4 bases, leaving 14 bases between them. CDR1 is SGHRS, CDR2 YFSETQ, per germline. This CDR3 is 15 amino acids long. For the CDR3, the DNA is TGCGCCAGCAGCTTGGAGTGCGCGTTGCGATACGAGCAGTACTTC. It codes for CASSLECALRYEQYF.

This clonotype was observed a few times. This chain connects TRBV6-2 or TRBV6-3 to TRBJ2-7; the D gene is possibly TRBD1 (5 bases). Germline V lookup: CDR1 MNHEY, CDR2 SVGEGT. CDR3 length equals 16 residues. Trimming took off 5 bases at V and 4 bases at J, with 21 bases between the two ends. Here the CDR3 reads CASSAETWGREYEQYF. CDR3 in DNA: TGTGCCAGCAGTGCCGAGACCTGGGGCAGAGAGTACGAGCAGTACTTC.

Many counts were recorded for this clonotype. This chain links TRBV27 with TRBJ2-7, with 10 bases aligning to TRBD2. From germline, CDR1 is MNHEY and CDR2 SMNVEV (reference sequence). The J segment lost 5 bases and the V segment lost 4 bases, leaving 5 bases of the junction unmatched. CDR3 length: 14 residues. The CDR3 loop reads CASSSGLAIHEQYF. DNA for the CDR3: TGTGCCAGCAGTTCGGGACTAGCGATCCACGAGCAGTACTTC.

At least ten counts were recorded for this clonotype. V usage is TRBV6-6 and J usage is TRBJ1-5; D remains unclear. In germline, CDR1 is MNHNY, CDR2 SVGAGI (reference sequence). The CDR3 loop spans 14 amino acids. V shed 1 base and J shed 1 base, with 5 bases lying between them. CDR3 region: CASSYWGSNQPQHF. In nucleotides, the CDR3 is TGTGCCAGCAGTTACTGGGGAAGCAATCAGCCCCAGCATTTT.

This clonotype was observed many times. The genes are TRBV7-9 and TRBJ2-7; 7 bases map to TRBD1. Germline V lookup: CDR1 SEHNR, CDR2 FQNEAQ (reference sequence). Trimming cost V 2 bases and J 2 bases; bases outside gene matches: 3. The CDR3 is made up of 14 amino acids. The CDR3, as DNA: TGTGCCAGCAGCTTATCGGGACAGCCCTACGAGCAGTACTTC. The encoded protein is CASSLSGQPYEQYF. Complete variable domain (other parts from reference TRBV7-9 and TRBJ2-7): DTGVSQNPRHKITKRGQNVTFRCDPISEHNRLYWYRQTLGQGPEFLTYFQNEAQLEKSRLLSDRFSAERPKGSFSTLEIQRTEQGDSAMYLCASSLSGQPYEQYFGPGTRLTVT.